These T cell receptor beta chains were read from a single sample in a study of control samples from healthy donors and cancer patients. Only in-frame clones appear in the TCRdb table, and some are missing; sequencing was by immunoSEQ multiplex PCR. The sample has about 85,000 clones; about nine tenths are singletons. The sequenced material came from blood. The source is a woman aged 18-29 years in good health. CDR3s include the opening cysteine and the closing phenylalanine or tryptophan. The order of the fields is clone size, J gene, V gene, D gene, CDR3 protein, CDR3 DNA. A D gene is named only where the DNA matches it firmly. Size is omitted from some rows. Given values are once, few, many or a class for expanded clones.

-	TRBJ2-1	TRBV6-2/TRBV6-3	TRBD2	CASSDPGVAGGNEQFF	TGTGCCAGCAGTGATCCCGGGGTAGCGGGGGGAAATGAGCAGTTCTTC
once	TRBJ2-2	TRBV7-9	TRBD2	CASSNPGLTGELFF	TGTGCCAGCAGCAATCCGGGACTAACCGGGGAGCTGTTTTTT
-	TRBJ1-4	TRBV5-1	-	CASSRGLDGLGLEKLFF	TGCGCCAGCAGCCGGGGATTGGACGGCTTAGGGCTTGAAAAACTGTTTTTT
-	TRBJ2-5	TRBV4-1	-	CASSQVVSREIQYF	TGCGCCAGCAGCCAAGTTGTGAGCCGGGAGATCCAGTACTTC
-	TRBJ1-1	TRBV3-1/TRBV3-2	TRBD1	CASSQDRGQVSGGEAFF	TGTGCCAGCAGCCAAGATAGGGGACAGGTTTCTGGCGGTGAAGCTTTCTTT
-	TRBJ2-7	TRBV12-3/TRBV12-4	-	CASSWSGYEQYF	TGTGCCAGCAGTTGGAGTGGGTACGAGCAGTACTTC
-	TRBJ1-2	TRBV9	TRBD1	CASSGTGKDYGYTF	TGTGCCAGCAGCGGGACAGGGAAGGACTATGGCTACACCTTC
-	TRBJ2-1	TRBV7-2	-	CASSLGAGLDEQFF	TGTGCCAGCAGCTTAGGTGCAGGGCTAGATGAGCAGTTCTTC
-	TRBJ2-1	TRBV6-6	TRBD1	CASTIQKGAPYNEQFF	TGTGCCAGCACTATCCAAAAGGGGGCCCCCTACAATGAGCAGTTCTTC
-	TRBJ1-4	TRBV6-1	-	CASSETAGGNEKLFF	TGTGCCAGCAGTGAAACAGCAGGCGGTAATGAAAAACTGTTTTTT
-	TRBJ1-5	TRBV6-5	-	CASSPREQDDQPQHF	TGTGCCAGCAGTCCAAGGGAACAGGACGATCAGCCCCAGCATTTT
-	TRBJ2-5	TRBV5-4	-	CASSRSIQETQYF	TGTGCCAGCAGCCGTAGTATTCAAGAGACCCAGTACTTC
-	TRBJ1-6	TRBV2	TRBD1	CASIRQGNSYNSPLHF	TGTGCCAGCATCAGACAGGGCAACTCCTATAATTCACCCCTCCACTTT
-	TRBJ1-1	TRBV2	-	CACLGGSQAEAFF	TGTGCCTGCCTGGGGGGTAGCCAGGCTGAAGCTTTCTTT
-	TRBJ1-1	TRBV6-1	-	CASSEVGPGGAPLNTEAFF	TGTGCCAGCAGTGAGGTTGGTCCGGGAGGGGCTCCTTTGAACACTGAAGCTTTCTTT
-	TRBJ1-1	TRBV5-1	-	CASSLWTGREAFF	TGCGCCAGCAGCTTGTGGACGGGACGTGAAGCTTTCTTT
-	TRBJ1-5	TRBV2	-	CASSLAGPYSNQPQHF	TGTGCCAGCAGTTTGGCGGGCCCTTATAGCAATCAGCCCCAGCATTTT
-	TRBJ2-5	TRBV4-1	TRBD1	CASSRSDRVSLQETQYF	TGCGCCAGCAGCCGATCAGACAGGGTATCTCTGCAAGAGACCCAGTACTTC
-	TRBJ2-1	TRBV15	-	CATSRHSVKSYNEQFF	TGTGCCACCAGCAGGCACAGTGTTAAGTCCTACAATGAGCAGTTCTTC
-	TRBJ2-7	TRBV5-6	-	CASSLVGFHEQYF	TGTGCCAGCAGCTTGGTGGGGTTCCACGAGCAGTACTTC
-	TRBJ2-7	TRBV6-5	-	CASRKDRSRDYVTF	TGTGCCAGCAGGAAGGACAGATCCCGGGACTACGTAACCTTC
-	TRBJ2-7	TRBV20-1	TRBD1	CSASLGTGPSYEQYF	TGCAGTGCTAGTCTGGGGACAGGGCCCTCCTACGAGCAGTACTTC
once	TRBJ1-5	TRBV6-1	-	CASSEGTARNQPQHF	TGTGCCAGCAGTGAAGGGACAGCCCGTAATCAGCCCCAGCATTTT
-	TRBJ2-7	TRBV2	-	CASSDYPVF	TGTGCCAGCAGTGATTATCCGGTCTTC
few	TRBJ1-1	TRBV7-9	-	CASSLGLMADENTEAFF	TGTGCCAGCAGCTTAGGCTTAATGGCGGATGAGAACACTGAAGCTTTCTTT
once	TRBJ2-1	TRBV2	-	CASRTGRGRSYNEQFF	TGTGCCAGCAGGACAGGACGGGGGAGGTCCTACAATGAGCAGTTCTTC
-	TRBJ1-6	TRBV29-1	-	CSVAQGKVSPLHF	TGCAGCGTTGCACAGGGTAAGGTCTCACCCCTCCACTTT
-	TRBJ1-5	TRBV2	-	CASSENRNSNQPQHF	TGTGCCAGCAGTGAAAACCGGAATAGCAATCAGCCCCAGCATTTT
-	TRBJ1-4	TRBV12-3/TRBV12-4	-	CASSLMDNEKLFF	TGTGCCAGCAGTTTAATGGATAATGAAAAACTGTTTTTT
-	TRBJ2-5	TRBV4-1	-	CASSPFSGGPGSETQYF	TGCGCCAGCAGCCCCTTTTCCGGGGGGCCAGGTTCGGAGACCCAGTACTTC
once	TRBJ1-1	TRBV24-1	TRBD1	CATSANSRGDTEAFF	TGTGCCACCAGTGCCAACTCCAGGGGGGACACTGAAGCTTTCTTT
-	TRBJ2-1	TRBV6-5	TRBD2	CASRASGGGNEQFF	TGTGCCAGCAGGGCTAGCGGGGGGGGGAATGAGCAGTTCTTC
-	TRBJ1-2	TRBV15	-	CATRQGLGGYTF	TGTGCCACCAGACAGGGCCTAGGCGGCTACACCTTC
-	TRBJ2-3	TRBV11-3	-	CASSFRGSSTDTQYF	TGTGCCAGCAGCTTTAGGGGTTCTAGCACAGATACGCAGTATTTT
once	TRBJ1-1	TRBV9	-	CASSVGRVTEAFF	TGTGCCAGCAGCGTAGGTCGTGTGACTGAAGCTTTCTTT
-	TRBJ2-3	TRBV10-3	-	CGEGGGGESTDTQYF	TGTGGCGAGGGGGGCGGGGGAGAGAGCACAGATACGCAGTATTTT
few	TRBJ1-6	TRBV7-9	TRBD1	CASSRDRGALHF	TGTGCCAGCAGCAGGGACAGGGGGGCCCTCCACTTT
once	TRBJ2-2	TRBV4-2	TRBD2	CASSASGGDGGELFF	TGTGCCAGCTCCGCTAGCGGGGGGGACGGCGGGGAGCTGTTTTTT
-	TRBJ2-2	TRBV4-2	-	CASSQDPGGGDPTGELFF	TGTGCCAGCAGCCAAGATCCTGGGGGCGGCGACCCCACCGGGGAGCTGTTTTTT
-	TRBJ1-5	TRBV6-5	TRBD1	CASSSDRGSNQPQHF	TGTGCCAGCAGTTCAGACAGGGGAAGCAATCAGCCCCAGCATTTT
-	TRBJ1-1	TRBV13	TRBD1	CASSFLRQGLNTEAFF	TGTGCCAGCAGCTTCCTGAGACAGGGATTGAACACTGAAGCTTTCTTT
-	TRBJ2-1	TRBV5-1	TRBD1	CASSLSVFSGGSYNEQFF	TGCGCCAGCAGCTTGAGCGTCTTTTCAGGGGGCTCCTACAATGAGCAGTTCTTC
once	TRBJ2-7	TRBV5-4	TRBD2	CASSAGVSYEQYF	TGTGCCAGCAGCGCGGGGGTATCCTACGAGCAGTACTTC
-	TRBJ2-2	TRBV4-2	TRBD2	CASSPTGLAGGQDTGELFF	TGTGCCAGCAGCCCCACGGGACTAGCGGGGGGGCAGGACACCGGGGAGCTGTTTTTT
-	TRBJ2-5	TRBV19	-	CASTTVAGETQYF	TGTGCCAGTACGACGGTTGCGGGAGAGACCCAGTACTTC
-	TRBJ1-1	TRBV12-3/TRBV12-4	-	CASRVTGPTEAFF	TGTGCCAGCAGAGTCACAGGGCCCACTGAAGCTTTCTTT
-	TRBJ2-2	TRBV3-1/TRBV3-2	TRBD2	CASSPLGTSGGTGELFF	TGTGCCAGCAGCCCGCTCGGTACTAGCGGGGGCACCGGGGAGCTGTTTTTT
-	TRBJ1-2	TRBV25-1	TRBD1	CASSQGGGLGYTF	TGTGCCAGCAGTCAGGGAGGGGGCCTTGGCTACACCTTC
-	TRBJ1-2	TRBV6-1	-	CASSEDGEAYGYTF	TGTGCCAGCAGTGAAGATGGGGAGGCCTATGGCTACACCTTC
-	TRBJ1-2	TRBV24-1	TRBD1	CAESLGQGIRSGYTF	TGTGCGGAATCCCTGGGACAGGGGATTAGGAGTGGCTACACCTTC
-	TRBJ2-7	TRBV4-1	-	CASSSRGASEQYF	TGCGCCAGCAGCAGCCGGGGTGCCTCCGAGCAGTACTTC
-	TRBJ1-2	TRBV19	TRBD1	CASSIQGGARGYTF	TGTGCCAGTAGTATCCAGGGGGGCGCGCGGGGCTACACCTTC
once	TRBJ2-7	TRBV19	TRBD2	CASSIIGGGSYEQYF	TGTGCCAGTAGTATTATTGGGGGGGGCTCCTACGAGCAGTACTTC
-	TRBJ2-3	TRBV11-2	-	CASSLSSPYREFTDTQYF	TGTGCCAGCAGCTTATCCTCCCCTTACAGGGAATTCACAGATACGCAGTATTTT
-	TRBJ1-2	TRBV5-1	TRBD1	CASSLWGTGNYGYTF	TGCGCCAGCAGCTTGTGGGGGACAGGGAACTATGGCTACACCTTC
-	TRBJ1-1	TRBV19	TRBD1	CASSTPDRVRDTEAFF	TGTGCCAGTAGTACCCCCGACAGGGTTCGGGACACTGAAGCTTTCTTT
-	TRBJ1-4	TRBV2	-	CASSPPRSGAQEKLFF	TGTGCCAGCTCTCCCCCGAGGTCAGGGGCTCAAGAAAAACTGTTTTTT
-	TRBJ2-1	TRBV5-6	-	CASSSYLGRSYNEQFF	TGTGCCAGCAGCTCATACCTAGGGCGGAGTTACAATGAGCAGTTCTTC
-	TRBJ1-2	TRBV19	-	CASSIGTLESHGYTF	TGTGCCAGTAGTATAGGGACCTTAGAAAGTCATGGCTACACCTTC
-	TRBJ2-1	TRBV6-5	TRBD2	CASSKRGLDEQFF	TGTGCCAGCAGTAAGCGGGGTTTAGATGAGCAGTTCTTC